These T cell receptor beta chains were read from a single sample in a study of blood T cell repertoires in COVID-19. The protocol was immunoSEQ multiplex PCR, while the TCRdb copy is restricted to in-frame clones and leaves out a portion. The sample lists 80,000 to 100,000 clones; roughly 90% were seen once. Sequencing input: peripheral blood. The receptors come from a human donor with active COVID-19. The donor label of this sample is uncertain. Each CDR3 is given without its conserved first and last residue.

>TRBJ2-7|TRBV5-1
ASSLQGNHEQY
>TRBJ2-1|TRBV7-9
ASSLTSGGANEQF
>TRBJ2-1|TRBV19
ASSTSSYNEQF
>TRBJ2-1|TRBV6-2/TRBV6-3
ASSYGGAEQF
>TRBJ2-7|TRBV7-9
ASSLEGTGYYEQY
>TRBJ1-3|TRBV11-2
ASSRDSFGNTIY
>TRBJ1-6|TRBV7-2
ASSLPRNSPLH
>TRBJ2-3|TRBV7-3
ASSLRHRGTTDTQY
>TRBJ1-2|TRBV2
ASSGGEGYGYT
>TRBJ2-1|TRBV6-5
ASSYSPGGHNEQF
>TRBJ2-3|TRBV4-3
ASSQDGQGVTDTQY
>TRBJ2-7|TRBV7-2
ASSLDGGAYEQY
>TRBJ2-7|TRBV6-5
ASSYPGTSPYEQY
>TRBJ1-2|TRBV4-1
ASTDRIYGYT
>TRBJ1-5|TRBV19
ASSMSRQTSNQPQH
>TRBJ1-4|TRBV4-3
ASSQGTGPNEKLF
>TRBJ2-7|TRBV5-6
ASILSGGIYEQY
>TRBJ2-1|TRBV28
ASQRGGGWSYNEQF
>TRBJ1-2|TRBV4-1
ASSQGRQGKNYGYT
>TRBJ1-1|TRBV25-1
AWPGERMNTEAF
>TRBJ2-7|TRBV13
ASSFSRSGGAISEQY
>TRBJ1-6|TRBV19
ASRFGVGSPLH
>TRBJ2-6|TRBV27
ASSLSQGRRESGANVLT
>TRBJ2-3|TRBV29-1
SVEGTAGGLGDTQY
>TRBJ1-4|TRBV5-1
ASSSTANEKLF
>TRBJ1-1|TRBV28
ASSTRQGGLVNTEAF
>TRBJ1-2|TRBV5-4
ASSLAGGFGYT
>TRBJ2-5|TRBV4-1
ASSPLGGGLQETQY
>TRBJ1-4|TRBV15
ATSTYRVGVKLF
>TRBJ1-3|TRBV4-1
ASSQDLGRDGNTIY
>TRBJ2-5|TRBV18
ASSPLEETQY
>TRBJ1-1|TRBV7-9
ASSPWTVQIGVNTEAF
>TRBJ2-5|TRBV18
ASSPNSGETQY
>TRBJ1-4|TRBV7-9
ASSSQFPGNNEKLF
>TRBJ2-7|TRBV10-3
AIIPEQGTYEQY
>TRBJ1-5|TRBV4-1
ASSPGQVGQPQH
>TRBJ1-6|TRBV6-5
ASSYNDGRGSLH
>TRBJ1-1|TRBV19
ASSIQGANTEAF
>TRBJ2-7|TRBV18
ASSLRDNPEYVYEQY
>TRBJ1-2|TRBV5-6
ASSPRGSAYGYT
>TRBJ1-6|TRBV28
ASSNPGQGNSPLH
>TRBJ1-5|TRBV5-4
ASSFEPGSNQPQH
>TRBJ1-1|TRBV6-6
ASSDPGLSGTEAF
>TRBJ2-5|TRBV7-8
ASVIAGGETQY
>TRBJ2-3|TRBV28
ASSLAGGGTDTQY
>TRBJ1-6|TRBV5-4
ASSLGGTGNSPLH
>TRBJ2-1|TRBV19
ASSIRDRGQDEQF